This TCR beta chain was identified in a study of read filtering for tumor transcriptome and immune sequencing (dated by TCRdb to 2020 to 2021). In terms of the full investigation: The cohort consisted of under 20 male and more than 11 female patients, with a mean age of about 64 years and an age range of roughly 45 to 80. TCR-region mapped reads per sample ranged from about 3.5 to 10.27 million with IR-seq versus only roughly 85 to 1,300 with RNA-seq. After DNase treatment, whole-transcriptome libraries were prepared using the TruSeq RNA Access Library Prep Kit. By revised international staging, eight or nine patients were R-ISS I, fewer than 20 were R-ISS II and roughly 7 were R-ISS III. One of the main goals was to work out a read-filtering strategy for immune repertoire data, in particular whether clonotypes backed by only a single read should be removed. The study compared TCR repertoires from targeted immune repertoire sequencing and bulk whole-transcriptome sequencing run on the same bone marrow samples. Beyond this particular receptor, the publication reports: Single-read clonotypes made up about 81.9% of clonotypes but 3% to 3.5% of total reads in IR-seq, and 70% to 75% of clonotypes and about 45% of reads in RNA-seq. IR-seq captured clonotypes at much higher depth and more reliably than RNA-seq, and smaller IR-seq throughput sufficed to identify most shared clonotypes. Removing single-read clonotypes increased the correlation between IR-seq and RNA-seq shared clonotype proportions. The sorted CD138-negative fraction was composed of a mixed bone marrow immune population rather than of purified T cells.

This clonotype was picked up many times. Its antigen has not been determined. Base qualities are not at hand, and no much larger clone is one base apart. Every patient had bone marrow sampled at the time of active disease. Ficoll-Hypaque density gradient centrifugation was used to isolate bone marrow mononuclear cells. Myeloma plasma cells were removed and CD138-negative cells were obtained by negative selection following labeling with CD138 magnetic microbeads on a MACS separator. Flow cytometry on an Attune NxT with CD138 antibodies was used to check the purity of the isolated cells. Total RNA was extracted with TRIzol reagent and quantified with a NanoDrop spectrophotometer. Paired RNA-seq and IR-seq were performed on each patient's CD138-negative bone marrow sample. TCR libraries were constructed from about 400 ng RNA using the Immunoverse kit, and molecular barcoded adaptors covering alpha/delta and beta/gamma chains were employed. TCR library preparation used the same RNA that was used for transcriptome sequencing. Sequencing of the TCR libraries was done on an Illumina HiSeq 4000 with 2 x 150 cycles. From the authors' description of their analysis: TCR reads were aligned to human V, D, J and C references and assembled into CDR3 clonotypes with MiXCR, including quality filtering and error correction. The tcR package in R was used to analyze clonotype counts and gene usage diversity. For inspection of raw mapping reads, RNA-seq reads were mapped by STAR aligner version 2.5.3a onto GRCh37 of the human genome. To test the effect of sequencing depth on detected clonotypes, IR-seq fastq files were randomly downsampled using Seqtk 1.3. The raw public reads went through TCRdb reprocessing: fastp at Q25, MiXCR clone calling, in-frame beta chains kept. Duplicate CDR3 protein sequences are folded into a single record with the most common DNA and genes. The V and J calls and clone size are TCRdb's, not the authors'. The sample includes roughly 60,000 distinct CDR3 sequences, with more than 20% observed a single time. Of the sample, about a sixth is held by the ten largest clones.

Compared with germline, V lacks 5 bases and J lacks 7 bases; bases without a gene match: 7. Counted from cysteine to phenylalanine, this CDR3 has 13 amino acids. Here the CDR3 DNA is all that survives: 39 bases in frame from base 1. The CDR1 and CDR2 encoded by the germline V gene are SQVTM and ANQGSEA. The specimen was a population of CD138-negative cells sorted from bone marrow. The cell subset or site label for this specimen denotes: bone marrow mononuclear cells depleted of CD138+ plasma/myeloma cells by negative magnetic selection. The TCR originated in a donor aged 40 or older with multiple myeloma. The rearrangement joined TRBV29-1 to TRBJ1-4; 7 middle bases align to TRBD1. The CDR3 corresponds to CSVLNRDSEKLFF. The sequenced DNA is TGCAGCGTTCTTAATAGGGACAGTGAAAAACTGTTTTTT. Extended through the reference TRBV29-1 and TRBJ1-4 proteins, this CDR3 yields the full variable domain: SAVISQKPSRDICQRGTSLTIQCQVDSQVTMMFWYRQQPGQSLTLIATANQGSEATYESGFVIDKFPISRPNLTFSTLTVSNMSPEDSSIYLCSVLNRDSEKLFFGSGTQLSVL.